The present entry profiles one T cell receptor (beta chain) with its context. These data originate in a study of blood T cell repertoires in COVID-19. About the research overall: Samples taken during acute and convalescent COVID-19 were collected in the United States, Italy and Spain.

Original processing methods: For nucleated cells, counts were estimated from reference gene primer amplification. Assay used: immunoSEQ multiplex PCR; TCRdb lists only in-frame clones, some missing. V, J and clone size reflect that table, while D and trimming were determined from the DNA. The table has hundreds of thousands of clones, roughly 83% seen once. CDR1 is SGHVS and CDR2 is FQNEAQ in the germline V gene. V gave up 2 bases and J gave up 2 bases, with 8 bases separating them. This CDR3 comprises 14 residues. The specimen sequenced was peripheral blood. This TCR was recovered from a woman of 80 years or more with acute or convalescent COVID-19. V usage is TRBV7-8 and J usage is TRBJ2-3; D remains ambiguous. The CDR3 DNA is TGTGCCAGCAGCTTACCGCAGTTCACAGATACGCAGTATTTT. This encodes CASSLPQFTDTQYF.